The clone carrying this TCR beta chain occurred a few times. The data were obtained in a study of blood T cell repertoires in COVID-19. CDR3 length: 13 residues. The V gene's germline CDR1 is SSHAT and CDR2 FNYEAQ (reference sequence). V trimming: 5 bases; J trimming: 6 bases; junction bases outside the gene matches: 6. As processed by the authors: The assay estimated nucleated cells by amplifying reference gene primers. Some clones are missing from TCRdb's copy, which holds only in-frame ones; the method was immunoSEQ multiplex PCR. The V and J calls and the clone size are those of that table, but D and trimming were determined from the DNA. The sample shows about 110,000 clones, 70% to 85% of them seen only once.

The sequence was collected from a woman in her thirties or forties with acute or convalescent COVID-19. Input material: peripheral blood. The rearrangement links TRBV7-7 to TRBJ2-5; 7 bases match TRBD2. CDR3 coding DNA: TGTGCCAGCAGCCCGGGGGGAGGGAAGACCCAGTACTTC. The encoded protein is CASSPGGGKTQYF.